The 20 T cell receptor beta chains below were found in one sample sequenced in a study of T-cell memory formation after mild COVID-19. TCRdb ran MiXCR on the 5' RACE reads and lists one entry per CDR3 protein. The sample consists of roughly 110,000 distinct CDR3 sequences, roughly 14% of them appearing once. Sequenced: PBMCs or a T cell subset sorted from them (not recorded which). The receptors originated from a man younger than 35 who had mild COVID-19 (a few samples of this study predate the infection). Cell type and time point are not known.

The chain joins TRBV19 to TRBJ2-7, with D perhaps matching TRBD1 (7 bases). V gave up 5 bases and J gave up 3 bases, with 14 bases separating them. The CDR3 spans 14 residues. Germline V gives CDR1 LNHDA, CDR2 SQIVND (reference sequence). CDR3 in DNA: TGTGCCAGTAGTCCAGGGGGAGGTAACTACGAGCAGTACTTC. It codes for CASSPGGGNYEQYF.

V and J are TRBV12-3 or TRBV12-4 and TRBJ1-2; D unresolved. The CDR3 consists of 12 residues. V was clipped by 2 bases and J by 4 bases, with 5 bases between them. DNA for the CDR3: TGTGCCAGCAGTTTACCGGGCTATGGCTACACCTTC. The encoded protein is CASSLPGYGYTF.

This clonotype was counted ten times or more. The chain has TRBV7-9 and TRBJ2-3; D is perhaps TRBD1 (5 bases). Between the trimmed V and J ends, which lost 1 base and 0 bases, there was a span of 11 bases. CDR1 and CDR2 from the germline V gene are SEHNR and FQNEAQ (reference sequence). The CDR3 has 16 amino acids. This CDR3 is CASSLGGHLSTDTQYF. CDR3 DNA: TGTGCCAGCAGCTTAGGCGGACACCTTAGCACAGATACGCAGTATTTT. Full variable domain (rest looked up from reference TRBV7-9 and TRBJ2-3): DTGVSQNPRHKITKRGQNVTFRCDPISEHNRLYWYRQTLGQGPEFLTYFQNEAQLEKSRLLSDRFSAERPKGSFSTLEIQRTEQGDSAMYLCASSLGGHLSTDTQYFGPGTRLTVL.

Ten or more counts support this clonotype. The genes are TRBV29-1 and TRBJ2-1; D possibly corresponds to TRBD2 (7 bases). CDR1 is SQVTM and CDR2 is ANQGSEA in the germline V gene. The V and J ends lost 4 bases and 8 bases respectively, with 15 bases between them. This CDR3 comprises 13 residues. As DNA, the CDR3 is TGCAGCGTTGTGGCGGGCGGGGGCGATGAGCAGTTCTTC. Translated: CSVVAGGGDEQFF.

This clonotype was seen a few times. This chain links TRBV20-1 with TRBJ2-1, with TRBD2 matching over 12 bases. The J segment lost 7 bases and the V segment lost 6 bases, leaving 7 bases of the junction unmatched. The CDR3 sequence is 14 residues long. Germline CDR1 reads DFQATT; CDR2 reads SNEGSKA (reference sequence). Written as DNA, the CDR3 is TGCAGTGCAAACCTAGCGGGGGGGCCAAATGAGCAGTTCTTC. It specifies CSANLAGGPNEQFF.

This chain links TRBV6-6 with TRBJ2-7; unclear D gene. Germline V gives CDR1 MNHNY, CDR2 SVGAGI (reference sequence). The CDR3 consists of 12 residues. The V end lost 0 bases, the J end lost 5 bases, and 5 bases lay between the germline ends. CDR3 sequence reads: CASSYSTHEQYV. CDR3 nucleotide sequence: TGTGCCAGCAGTTACTCTACCCACGAGCAGTACGTC.

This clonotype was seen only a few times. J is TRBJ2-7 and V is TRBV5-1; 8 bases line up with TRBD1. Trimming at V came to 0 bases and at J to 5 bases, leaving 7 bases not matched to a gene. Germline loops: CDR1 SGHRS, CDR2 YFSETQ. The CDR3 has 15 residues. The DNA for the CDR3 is TGCGCCAGCAGCTTGGTACAGGGGGTTTACCACGAGCAGTACTTC. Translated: CASSLVQGVYHEQYF.

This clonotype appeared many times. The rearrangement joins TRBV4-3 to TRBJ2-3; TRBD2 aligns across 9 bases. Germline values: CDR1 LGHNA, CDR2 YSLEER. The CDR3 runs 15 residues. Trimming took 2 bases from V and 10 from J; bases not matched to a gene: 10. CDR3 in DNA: TGCGCCAGCAGCCAAACCCCGTCAAGCGGGGGGCCGCAGTATTTT. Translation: CASSQTPSSGGPQYF.

The CDR3 sequence: CASSAAINQPQHF. CDR3 in DNA: TGTGCCAGCAGCGCCGCTATCAATCAGCCCCAGCATTTT. The J gene is TRBJ1-5, the V gene TRBV9; D is ambiguous. There are 13 residues in the CDR3. CDR1 and CDR2 from the germline V gene are SGDLS and YYNGEE. The V end lost 3 bases, the J end lost 3 bases, and 7 bases lay between the germline ends.

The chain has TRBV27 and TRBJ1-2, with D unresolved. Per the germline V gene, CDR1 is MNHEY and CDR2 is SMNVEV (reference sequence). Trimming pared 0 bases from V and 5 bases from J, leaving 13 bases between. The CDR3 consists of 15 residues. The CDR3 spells CASSLSAGTGYGYTF. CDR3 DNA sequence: TGTGCCAGCAGTTTATCGGCAGGAACGGGGTATGGCTACACCTTC.

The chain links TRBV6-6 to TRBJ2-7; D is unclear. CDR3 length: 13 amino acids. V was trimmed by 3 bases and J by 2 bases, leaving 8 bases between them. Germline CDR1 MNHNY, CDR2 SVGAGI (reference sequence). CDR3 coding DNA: TGTGCCAGCAGTTATGGGGATCCCTACGAGCAGTACGTC. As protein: CASSYGDPYEQYV.

CDR3 DNA: TGTGCCAGCAGCTTGCCGCCCCACTACGAGCAGTACTTC. Translated: CASSLPPHYEQYF. The chain joins TRBV7-9 to TRBJ2-7; D remains unclear. The germline V gene has CDR1 SEHNR and CDR2 FQNEAQ (reference sequence). The CDR3 is 13 residues long. V was shortened by 3 bases and J by 3 bases, with 9 bases between the two germline ends.

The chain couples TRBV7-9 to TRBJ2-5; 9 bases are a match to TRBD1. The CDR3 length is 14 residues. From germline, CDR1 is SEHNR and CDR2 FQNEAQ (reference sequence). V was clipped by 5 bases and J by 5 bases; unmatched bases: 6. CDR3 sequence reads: CASSGLGTGETQYF. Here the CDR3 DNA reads TGTGCCAGCAGCGGACTAGGGACAGGGGAGACCCAGTACTTC.

CDR3 coding DNA: TGCGCCAGCAGCCACTGGGGATTCACAGGGAGCGATAGCAATCAGCCCCAGCATTTT. This sequence encodes CASSHWGFTGSDSNQPQHF. The chain joins TRBV4-1 to TRBJ1-5; TRBD1 might be the D (6 bases). The CDR3 is 19 residues long. Germline loops: CDR1 MGHRA, CDR2 YSYEKL. Deletions cut 3 bases from V and 0 bases from J, with 21 bases between.

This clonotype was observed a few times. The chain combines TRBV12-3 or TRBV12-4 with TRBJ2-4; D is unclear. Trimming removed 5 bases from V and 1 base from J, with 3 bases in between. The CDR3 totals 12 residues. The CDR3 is CASSVAKNIQYF. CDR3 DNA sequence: TGTGCCAGCAGTGTTGCCAAAAACATTCAGTACTTC.

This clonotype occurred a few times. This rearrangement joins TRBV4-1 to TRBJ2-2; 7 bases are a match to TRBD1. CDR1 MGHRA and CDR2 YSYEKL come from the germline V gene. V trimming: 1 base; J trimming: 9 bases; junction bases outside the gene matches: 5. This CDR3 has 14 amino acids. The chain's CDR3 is CASSQGDREWELFF. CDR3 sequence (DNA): TGCGCCAGCAGCCAAGGAGACAGGGAGTGGGAGCTGTTTTTT.

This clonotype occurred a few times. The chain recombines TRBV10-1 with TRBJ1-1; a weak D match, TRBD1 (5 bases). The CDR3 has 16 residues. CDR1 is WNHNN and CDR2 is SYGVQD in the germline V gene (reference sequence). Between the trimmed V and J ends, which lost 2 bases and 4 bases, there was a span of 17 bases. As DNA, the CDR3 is TGCGCCAGCAGTGAGGTACGGACACAGGATAGCACTGAAGCTTTCTTT. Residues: CASSEVRTQDSTEAFF.

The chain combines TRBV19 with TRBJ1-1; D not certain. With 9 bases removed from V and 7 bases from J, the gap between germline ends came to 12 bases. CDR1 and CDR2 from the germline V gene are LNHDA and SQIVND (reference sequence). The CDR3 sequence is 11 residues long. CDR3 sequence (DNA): TGTGCCAGCTCTCTGACCGGTGAAGCTTTCTTT. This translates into CASSLTGEAFF.

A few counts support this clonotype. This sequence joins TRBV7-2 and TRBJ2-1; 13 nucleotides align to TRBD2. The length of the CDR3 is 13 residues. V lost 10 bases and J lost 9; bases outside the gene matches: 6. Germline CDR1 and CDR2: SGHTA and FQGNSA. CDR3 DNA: TGTGCCACCCTGGGACTAGCGGGGAGTGAGCAGTTCTTC. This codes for CATLGLAGSEQFF.

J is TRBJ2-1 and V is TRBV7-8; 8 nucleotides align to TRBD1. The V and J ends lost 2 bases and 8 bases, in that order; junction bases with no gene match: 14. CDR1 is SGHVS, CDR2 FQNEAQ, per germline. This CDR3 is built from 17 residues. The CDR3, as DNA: TGTGCCAGCAGCTTAATGGGGACCCGGGACAGGTGCTATGAGCAGTTCTTC. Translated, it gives CASSLMGTRDRCYEQFF.